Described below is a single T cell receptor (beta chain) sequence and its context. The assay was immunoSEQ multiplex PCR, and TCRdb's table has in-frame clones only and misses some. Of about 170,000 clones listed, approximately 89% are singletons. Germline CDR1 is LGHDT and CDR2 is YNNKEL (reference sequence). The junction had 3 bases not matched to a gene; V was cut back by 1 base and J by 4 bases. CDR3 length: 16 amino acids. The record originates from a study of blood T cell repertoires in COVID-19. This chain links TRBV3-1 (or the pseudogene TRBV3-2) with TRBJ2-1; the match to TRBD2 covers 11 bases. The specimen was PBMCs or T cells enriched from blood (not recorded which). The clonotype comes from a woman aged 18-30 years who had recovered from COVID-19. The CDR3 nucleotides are TGTGCCAGCAGCCAAGTTAGCGGGAGGGTTTACAATGAGCAGTTCTTC. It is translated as CASSQVSGRVYNEQFF.